The clone carrying this TCR beta chain has at least ten counts. RNA extraction was followed by reverse transcription into cDNA, which acted as the sequencing template. The protocol was immunoSEQ multiplex PCR, while the TCRdb copy is restricted to in-frame clones and leaves out a portion. The data contain over 150,000 clones, roughly three fifths of them seen just once; the ten biggest clones take up over 4%. The entry originates in a study of CD8+ T cells in alopecia areata. Sorting from PBMCs produced CD4+ and CD8+ T cells. The CDR3 runs 15 residues. Trimming took 5 bases from V and 3 from J, leaving 14 bases between them. Germline CDR1 and CDR2: KGHSY and FQNENV.

This chain connects TRBV16 to TRBJ1-5, with D perhaps TRBD1 (5 bases). Sequencing was carried out using CD8+ T cells sorted from blood. The clonotype was recovered from a human donor in good health. The CDR3 loop is CASSAEWGSNQPQHF. The DNA for the CDR3 is TGTGCCAGCAGCGCCGAGTGGGGGTCCAATCAGCCCCAGCATTTT.